This is a list of T cell receptor beta chains from one sample in a study of blood T cell repertoires in COVID-19. Using immunoSEQ multiplex PCR, the repertoire was profiled, and TCRdb retains in-frame clones only, with some absent. In the table there are about 400,000 clones, around 90% of which are singletons. The sample comprised PBMCs or T cells enriched from blood (not recorded which). Receptors originate from a woman aged 35 to 49 with acute COVID-19. The CDR3 runs from the conserved cysteine through the conserved F or W. D genes are given only for firm matches. Clone size is not always given. Where it is, it says once, few, many or a class for expanded clones.

V gene	J gene	D gene	clone size	CDR3 length	CDR3 protein	CDR3 DNA
TRBV21-1	TRBJ1-2	.	.	15	CASSKVGQGDDGYTF	TGTGCCAGCAGCAAAGTAGGACAGGGAGACGATGGCTACACCTTC
TRBV7-6	TRBJ2-2	.	.	15	CASRVGHTNTGELFF	TGTGCCAGCAGGGTGGGACACACGAACACCGGGGAGCTGTTTTTT
TRBV12-3/TRBV12-4	TRBJ2-5	.	.	12	CASSLIGETQYF	TGTGCCAGCAGTTTAATCGGTGAGACCCAGTACTTC
TRBV5-1	TRBJ2-1	TRBD2	once	12	CASSSNRDYQFF	TGCGCCAGCAGCTCAAACCGGGACTACCAGTTCTTC
TRBV3-1/TRBV3-2	TRBJ1-1	.	few	14	CASSPPGMNTEAFF	TGTGCCAGCAGCCCCCCGGGGATGAACACTGAAGCTTTCTTT
TRBV24-1	TRBJ2-7	.	.	12	CATGSDSYEQYF	TGTGCCACCGGTAGCGACTCCTACGAGCAGTACTTC
TRBV20-1	TRBJ2-1	.	.	10	CSASDNEQFF	TGCAGTGCCAGCGACAATGAGCAGTTCTTC
TRBV18	TRBJ2-2	.	few	15	CASSPGTQYTGELFF	TGTGCCAGCTCACCGGGGACACAATACACCGGGGAGCTGTTTTTT
TRBV3-1/TRBV3-2	TRBJ2-4	TRBD1	.	12	CASSQAGGAGHF	TGTGCCAGCAGCCAGGCAGGGGGTGCTGGTCACTTC
TRBV5-6	TRBJ2-7	.	.	15	CASSLDRGLQYEQYF	TGTGCCAGCAGCTTGGACAGGGGACTTCAGTACGAGCAGTACTTC
TRBV5-1	TRBJ2-7	TRBD2	.	14	CASSSTGTSVEQYF	TGCGCCAGCAGCTCAACCGGGACTAGCGTCGAGCAGTACTTC
TRBV2	TRBJ1-2	.	.	14	CASTPPGQPYGYTF	TGTGCCAGCACCCCCCCGGGACAACCGTATGGCTACACCTTC
TRBV23-1	TRBJ2-7	TRBD1	.	15	CASSPLTGELYEQYF	TGCGCCAGCAGTCCACTGACAGGGGAATTATACGAGCAGTACTTC
TRBV5-4	TRBJ1-6	TRBD1	once	14	CASAGQGINSPLHF	TGTGCCAGCGCAGGACAGGGGATAAATTCACCCCTCCACTTT
TRBV5-1	TRBJ2-3	.	.	15	CASSLDSGSTDTQYF	TGCGCCAGCAGCTTGGACAGTGGAAGCACAGATACGCAGTATTTT
TRBV6-5	TRBJ1-6	TRBD1	.	14	CASQMTGGNSPLHF	TGTGCCAGCCAAATGACAGGGGGGAATTCACCCCTCCACTTT
TRBV19	TRBJ2-7	.	.	12	CASSSKLDEQYF	TGTGCCAGTAGTAGCAAACTCGACGAGCAGTACTTC